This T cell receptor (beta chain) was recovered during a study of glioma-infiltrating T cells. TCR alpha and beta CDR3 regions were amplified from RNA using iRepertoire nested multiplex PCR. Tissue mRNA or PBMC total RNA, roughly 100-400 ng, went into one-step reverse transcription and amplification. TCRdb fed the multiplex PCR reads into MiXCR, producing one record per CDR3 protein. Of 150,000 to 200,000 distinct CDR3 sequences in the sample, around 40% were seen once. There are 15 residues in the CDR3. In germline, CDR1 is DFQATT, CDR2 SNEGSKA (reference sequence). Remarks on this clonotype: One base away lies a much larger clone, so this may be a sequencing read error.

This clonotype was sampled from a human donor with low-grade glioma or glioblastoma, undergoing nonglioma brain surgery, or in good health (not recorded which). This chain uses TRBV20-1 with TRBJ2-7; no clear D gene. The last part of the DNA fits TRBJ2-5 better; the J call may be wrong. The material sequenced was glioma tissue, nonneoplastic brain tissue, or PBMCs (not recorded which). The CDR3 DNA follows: TGCAGTGCTAAGTGGTCCAGTGGGCTCCAAGAGACCCAGTACTTC. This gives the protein CSAKWSSGLQETQYF.